One and the same sample provided the 6 T cell receptor beta chains below, sequenced in a study of T-cell reconstitution after alpha-beta-depleted transplantation in children. A library of TCRbeta sequences, prepared with unique molecular identifiers, was generated. Via MiXCR, TCRdb re-called the PCR reads, giving one row per CDR3 protein. The sample records about 500,000 distinct CDR3 sequences, approximately 30% being singletons. The source material was PBMCs from the stem cell graft donor, sampled from the stem cell graft. The receptors here all came from a human donor who donated a stem cell graft to a child with aplastic anemia.

This clonotype was seen more than once but under ten times. The genes are TRBV18 and TRBJ2-7, with D hard to call. From germline, CDR1 is KGHSH and CDR2 LQKENI. The CDR3 is 13 amino acids. Trimming stripped 0 bases from V and 8 bases from J, with 11 bases between. CDR3 sequence: CASSPPGRIKQYV. CDR3 nucleotide sequence: TGTGCCAGCTCACCACCGGGTAGAATTAAGCAGTACGTC.

This clonotype has just a few counts. The chain couples TRBV6-5 to TRBJ1-4; D is uncertain. V was pared by 1 base and J by 8 bases, with 20 bases between. The germline CDR1 and CDR2 sequences are MNHEY and SVGAGI. The CDR3 covers 17 residues. This chain's CDR3 is CASSYFLSGNRVEKLFF. In DNA form, the CDR3 reads TGTGCCAGCAGTTACTTTCTCTCGGGGAACCGGGTCGAAAAACTGTTTTTT.

The chain links TRBV9 to TRBJ2-3, with 8 bases aligning to TRBD1. Trimming took 4 bases from V and 6 from J; bases not matched to a gene: 7. CDR1 is SGDLS, CDR2 YYNGEE, per germline. CDR3 length: 14 amino acids. The CDR3 loop reads CASSRTGFEDTQYF. Written as DNA, the CDR3 is TGTGCCAGCAGCCGGACAGGGTTTGAGGATACGCAGTATTTT. The full variable domain, completed using reference TRBV9 and TRBJ2-3, is DSGVTQTPKHLITATGQRVTLRCSPRSGDLSVYWYQQSLDQGLQFLIQYYNGEERAKGNILERFSAQQFPDLHSELNLSSLELGDSALYFCASSRTGFEDTQYFGPGTRLTVL.

This clonotype has only a few counts. The chain employs TRBV30 and TRBJ1-3, with 11 bases aligning to TRBD1. Germline lookup yields CDR1 GTSNPN and CDR2 SVGIG (reference sequence). Losses at the gene ends were 3 bases for V and 0 bases for J; bases not matched to a gene: 4. This CDR3 region has 16 residues. Written as DNA, the CDR3 is TGTGCCTGGAGGGGACAGGGGGTGCCCTCTGGAAACACCATATATTTT. The encoded protein is CAWRGQGVPSGNTIYF.

V is TRBV11-2 and J is TRBJ1-1; a possible D gene is TRBD1 (6 bases). The CDR3 totals 16 residues. V lost 5 bases, J lost 6 bases, and 22 bases lay in between. Germline V gives CDR1 SGHAT, CDR2 FQNNGV. The CDR3 coding sequence is TGTGCCAGCAGCCCCCTTCCAGGGGTTCGGCTCTCTGAAGCTTTCTTT. It specifies CASSPLPGVRLSEAFF.

This clonotype has more than one count but fewer than ten. The V call is TRBV7-2, the J call TRBJ1-2; 8 bases map to TRBD1. The trim removed 1 base at V and 7 bases at J, leaving 8 bases unmatched. The germline gives CDR1 SGHTA, CDR2 FQGNSA. CDR3 length equals 15 residues. CDR3 in DNA: TGTGCCAGCAGCTTAGTTCCAGGACAGGGAAGTGGCTACACCTTC. This sequence encodes CASSLVPGQGSGYTF.